The 31 T cell receptor beta chains below come from one sample, sequenced in a study of OX40 agonist ivuxolimab in advanced cancers. The table came from immunoSEQ multiplex PCR; TCRdb's copy has only in-frame clones and leaves some out. The sample lists approximately 39,000 clones; roughly three quarters were seen once. The specimen was CD4+ or CD8+ T cells sorted from blood, collected in a trial of the OX40 agonist ivuxolimab. These TCRs come from an adult with an advanced solid tumor such as melanoma, head and neck, liver or kidney cancer.

The chain couples TRBV6-6 to TRBJ2-3; D ambiguous. Per the germline V gene, CDR1 is MNHNY and CDR2 is SVGAGI (reference sequence). The CDR3 is 11 residues long. The V end lost 6 bases, the J end lost 5 bases, and 6 bases lay between the germline ends. CDR3 sequence (DNA): TGTGCCAGCAGGGCCCTAGATACGCAGTATTTT. Its protein product is CASRALDTQYF.

The rearrangement joins TRBV6-5 to TRBJ2-6, with D perhaps matching TRBD1 (5 bases). Germline assignment: CDR1 MNHEY and CDR2 SVGAGI. Trimming pared 2 bases from V and 0 bases from J, leaving 5 bases between. The CDR3 consists of 15 residues. CDR3: CASSYDSSGANVLTF. CDR3 nucleotide sequence: TGTGCCAGCAGTTACGACAGCTCTGGGGCCAACGTCCTGACTTTC.

The rearrangement uses TRBV5-1 and TRBJ1-4, with a tentative D call TRBD1 (6 bases). Germline-derived CDR1 and CDR2 are SGHRS and YFSETQ. The V gene lost 0 bases and the J gene lost 7 bases, with 10 bases spanning the gap. The length of the CDR3 is 14 residues. Here the CDR3 reads CASSLAPRGEKLFF. Written as DNA, the CDR3 is TGCGCCAGCAGCTTGGCGCCCAGGGGTGAAAAACTGTTTTTT.

This chain links TRBV11-1 with TRBJ1-6; TRBD1 aligns across 7 bases. This CDR3 has 15 residues. The junction had 8 bases not matched to a gene; V was cut back by 2 bases and J by 10 bases. Germline V gene data show CDR1 as SGHAT and CDR2 as FQDESV (reference sequence). The CDR3 spells CASSLRGGHRSPLHF. As DNA, the CDR3 is TGTGCCAGCAGCTTAAGAGGGGGCCATAGATCACCCCTCCACTTT.

The chain uses TRBV7-9 and TRBJ2-3; 14 bases align to TRBD2. The J segment lost 0 bases and the V segment lost 4 bases, leaving 6 bases of the junction unmatched. The CDR3 covers 18 residues. Germline V lookup: CDR1 SEHNR, CDR2 FQNEAQ (reference sequence). CDR3 loop: CASSSGLAGGTSTDTQYF. DNA of the CDR3: TGTGCCAGCAGCTCCGGACTAGCGGGAGGAACTAGCACAGATACGCAGTATTTT.

The chain has TRBV30 and TRBJ1-6, with D possibly being TRBD1 (6 bases). V was shortened by 6 bases and J by 9 bases, with 15 bases between the two germline ends. The CDR3 is made up of 13 amino acids. Germline CDR1 is GTSNPN and CDR2 is SVGIG (reference sequence). CDR3 DNA: TGTGCCTGCAGCCGGGGGGCAGGTTCACCCCTCCACTTT. Translating gives CACSRGAGSPLHF.

The chain recombines TRBV19 with TRBJ2-5; 7 bases line up with TRBD2. V shed 4 bases and J 3 bases; nucleotides not matched to a gene: 17. This CDR3 has 18 residues. Germline CDR1 and CDR2: LNHDA and SQIVND (reference sequence). The CDR3 is CASSTLIRQRGWEETQYF. DNA for the CDR3: TGTGCCAGTAGTACTCTGATCCGTCAGCGGGGTTGGGAAGAGACCCAGTACTTC.

A single count supports this clone. CDR3 in DNA: TGTGCCAGCAGCTTAAAGCCGACACCTCCGGGGGAGACCCAGTACTTC. Translated: CASSLKPTPPGETQYF. The chain combines TRBV11-2 with TRBJ2-5, with a tentative D call TRBD2 (5 bases). This CDR3 comprises 16 residues. V was cut by 2 bases and J by 5 bases, with 18 bases left in between. Germline V lookup: CDR1 SGHAT, CDR2 FQNNGV.

The V and J genes are TRBV15 and TRBJ2-5; the match to TRBD1 covers 8 bases. Germline V gives CDR1 LNHNV, CDR2 YYDKDF (reference sequence). The CDR3 extends over 15 amino acids. With V trimmed by 2 bases and J by 5 bases, 7 bases remained unmatched. CDR3 sequence reads: CATSRPDRGGETQYF. The CDR3 DNA follows: TGTGCCACCAGCAGACCCGACAGGGGCGGGGAGACCCAGTACTTC.

V usage is TRBV21-1 and J usage is TRBJ1-5. TRBV21-1 counts as a pseudogene. This CDR3 is built from 15 residues. CDR3 DNA: TGTGCCAGCACCAAGAGGGGCAGAAGCAATCAGCCCCAGCATTTT. It encodes CASTKRGRSNQPQHF.

J is TRBJ1-2 and V is TRBV7-9; possibly TRBD1 for D (5 bases). Germline V lookup: CDR1 SEHNR, CDR2 FQNEAQ (reference sequence). The CDR3 spans 13 residues. Trimming took 2 bases from V and 3 from J, leaving 7 bases between them. The CDR3 region is CASSLRGDYGYTF. The CDR3 DNA sequence: TGTGCCAGCAGCTTAAGAGGGGACTATGGCTACACCTTC.

The chain has TRBV14 and TRBJ2-1, with a weak D call TRBD2 (6 bases). The CDR3 totals 16 residues. Germline CDR1 reads SGHDN; CDR2 reads FVKESK. The V end lost 3 bases, the J end lost 5 bases, and 17 bases lay between the germline ends. The CDR3 protein is CASSHIVRGKNNEQFF. The CDR3 DNA sequence: TGTGCCAGCAGCCATATTGTACGGGGGAAGAACAATGAGCAGTTCTTC.

The chain combines TRBV10-3 with TRBJ1-2; a possible D gene is TRBD1 (6 bases). CDR1 is ENHRY and CDR2 is SYGVKD in the germline V gene. Trimming removed 11 bases at V and 6 bases at J, with 19 bases between. The CDR3 covers 13 residues. The CDR3 is CASSTGYEDGYTF. For the CDR3, the DNA is TGTGCCTCCTCGACAGGTTATGAGGATGGCTACACCTTC.

This clone is labeled as medium-sized. The rearrangement links TRBV29-1 to TRBJ2-2; 8 nucleotides match TRBD2. The germline V gene encodes CDR1 SQVTM and CDR2 ANQGSEA. Germline trimming cut 6 bases from V and 5 bases from J; bases unmatched to any gene: 14. The CDR3 has 16 amino acids. This CDR3 reads CSVAGGSGVKTGELFF. The CDR3 bases are TGCAGCGTGGCGGGAGGTAGCGGGGTAAAAACCGGGGAGCTGTTTTTT.

The chain links TRBV7-3 to TRBJ2-7, with a weak D call TRBD2 (5 bases). The length of the CDR3 is 14 residues. The germline V gene has CDR1 SGHTA and CDR2 FQGTGA. V was clipped by 4 bases and J by 2 bases, with 12 bases between them. The chain's CDR3 is CASSSTHGTYEQYF. CDR3 sequence (DNA): TGTGCCAGCAGCTCCACCCACGGGACCTACGAGCAGTACTTC.

The chain recombines TRBV9 with TRBJ1-2; D possibly corresponds to TRBD1 (5 bases). This CDR3 comprises 15 residues. Germline loops: CDR1 SGDLS, CDR2 YYNGEE. Trimming stripped 0 bases from V and 3 bases from J, with 12 bases between. In DNA, the CDR3 is TGTGCCAGCAGCGTAGCTCAGGGAGGAGACTATGGCTACACCTTC. Residues: CASSVAQGGDYGYTF.

This clone has just a few counts. The chain joins TRBV25-1 to TRBJ2-5, with TRBD2 identical over 7 bases. The CDR3 has 13 residues. The V and J ends lost 6 bases and 5 bases, in that order; junction bases with no gene match: 6. Germline lookup yields CDR1 MGHDK and CDR2 SYGVNS. The CDR3 DNA reads TGTGCCAGCAGGTGGGCGGGAGTGGAGACCCAGTACTTC. It yields the protein CASRWAGVETQYF.

The chain joins TRBV2 to TRBJ1-2, with a weak D call TRBD1 (5 bases). The CDR3 has 12 amino acids. Germline V lookup: CDR1 SNHLY, CDR2 FYNNEI. Trimming removed 6 bases at V and 3 bases at J, with 8 bases between. The CDR3 bases are TGTGCCAGCAGGGCGGGGGACTATGGCTACACCTTC. Its protein product is CASRAGDYGYTF. Full variable domain (outside the CDR3, taken from reference TRBV2 and TRBJ1-2): EPEVTQTPSHQVTQMGQEVILRCVPISNHLYFYWYRQILGQKVEFLVSFYNNEISEKSEIFDDQFSVERPDGSNFTLKIRSTKLEDSAMYFCASRAGDYGYTFGSGTRLTVV.

This clone was picked up a small number of times. The chain has TRBV5-1 and TRBJ2-2; TRBD2 matches at 9 bases. This CDR3 contains 21 residues. Trimming removed 4 bases from V and 5 bases from J; junction bases left unmatched: 24. CDR1 is SGHRS, CDR2 YFSETQ, per germline. The CDR3 nucleotides read TGCGCCAGCAGCGGACGTTTGGGACTAGCCGGAAACCCTATAATAACCGGGGAGCTGTTTTTT. Protein sequence: CASSGRLGLAGNPIITGELFF. Full variable domain (missing parts from reference TRBV5-1 and TRBJ2-2): KAGVTQTPRYLIKTRGQQVTLSCSPISGHRSVSWYQQTPGQGLQFLFEYFSETQRNKGNFPGRFSGRQFSNSRSEMNVSTLELGDSALYLCASSGRLGLAGNPIITGELFFGEGSRLTVL.

The V call is TRBV2, the J call TRBJ2-1; D not resolved. V dropped 1 base and J dropped 8 bases, with 9 bases sitting between them. Per germline, CDR1 SNHLY and CDR2 FYNNEI. CDR3 length: 13 amino acids. The CDR3 loop reads CASSEGIGYEQFF. The CDR3 bases are TGTGCCAGCAGTGAAGGGATCGGGTATGAGCAGTTCTTC.

The V call is TRBV5-1, the J call TRBJ2-3, with 8 bases lining up with TRBD2. The CDR3 sequence is 18 residues long. Germline assignment: CDR1 SGHRS and CDR2 YFSETQ. J was trimmed by 5 bases and V by 1 base; bases with no gene match: 15. The CDR3 loop reads CASSLKIGAGGLQDTQYF. In nucleotides, the CDR3 is TGCGCCAGCAGCTTGAAGATTGGCGCGGGGGGACTTCAAGATACGCAGTATTTT.

The rearrangement joins TRBV7-2 to TRBJ1-6, with TRBD1 as a possible D gene (5 bases). The CDR3 extends over 14 amino acids. Trimming cost V 6 bases and J 13 bases, with 19 bases left between them. Germline lookup yields CDR1 SGHTA and CDR2 FQGNSA. The CDR3 is CASSPREPPFPLHF. The CDR3 bases are TGTGCCAGCAGTCCCAGGGAGCCCCCTTTTCCCCTCCACTTT.

This chain uses TRBV5-1 with TRBJ1-2; D might be TRBD1 (5 bases). The V gene's germline CDR1 is SGHRS and CDR2 YFSETQ. This CDR3 contains 13 residues. Trimming removed 4 bases from V and 3 bases from J, with 10 bases in between. CDR3 loop: CASSIDRDYGYTF. DNA of the CDR3: TGCGCCAGCAGCATCGACAGAGACTATGGCTACACCTTC.

This chain joins TRBV28 and TRBJ1-5; weak D call: TRBD1 (6 bases). With 5 bases removed from V and 2 bases from J, the gap between germline ends came to 10 bases. Germline V gene sequence: CDR1 MDHEN, CDR2 SYDVKM. The CDR3 sequence is 14 residues long. CDR3 coding DNA: TGTGCCAGCAGTAGGGGGGGAGGCAATCAGCCCCAGCATTTT. It encodes CASSRGGGNQPQHF.

This rearrangement joins TRBV27 to TRBJ2-4; weak D call: TRBD2 (6 bases). V gave up 3 bases and J gave up 13 bases, with 13 bases separating them. CDR1 and CDR2 (germline): MNHEY, SMNVEV (reference sequence). CDR3 length: 12 amino acids. CDR3 DNA sequence: TGTGCCAGCAGTTTCAGCGGGTTAAGGCAGTACTTC. Translated: CASSFSGLRQYF.

The genes are TRBV11-3 and TRBJ2-1, with a weak D call TRBD1 (6 bases). V lost 1 base to trimming and J lost 0 bases, with 13 bases between them. Germline lookup yields CDR1 SGHNT and CDR2 YENEEA. CDR3 size: 17 residues. Here the CDR3 DNA reads TGTGCCAGCAGCTTAGGGACAGTTGGGAGCTCCTACAATGAGCAGTTCTTC. It codes for CASSLGTVGSSYNEQFF.

The chain has TRBV27 and TRBJ1-2, with 7 bases that match TRBD1. V lost 5 bases, J lost 0 bases, and 6 bases stayed unmatched. CDR3 length: 15 amino acids. Germline V CDR1 and CDR2: MNHEY, SMNVEV (reference sequence). The CDR3 loop is CASSPRTGPNYGYTF. The CDR3, as DNA: TGTGCCAGCAGTCCACGGACAGGACCTAACTATGGCTACACCTTC.

The table lists this clone with a count of one. This chain links TRBV2 with TRBJ2-2; tentative D call: TRBD1 (5 bases). The CDR3 runs to 14 residues. Trimming stripped 3 bases from V and 4 bases from J, with 9 bases between. The germline CDR1 and CDR2 sequences are SNHLY and FYNNEI. CDR3 protein: CASSDRESTGELFF. As DNA, the CDR3 is TGTGCCAGCAGTGACAGGGAATCCACCGGGGAGCTGTTTTTT.

The genes are TRBV6-1 and TRBJ2-3; 8 bases are a match to TRBD2. Trimming took 1 base from V and 6 from J; bases not matched to a gene: 9. CDR3 length: 16 residues. CDR1 and CDR2 from the germline V gene are MNHNS and SASEGT. CDR3 amino acids: CASSEGLARHTDTQYF. The CDR3 DNA sequence: TGTGCCAGCAGTGAAGGACTAGCGAGACACACCGATACGCAGTATTTT.

This rearrangement joins TRBV7-8 to TRBJ2-3; D is undetermined. Trimming left V 5 bases short and J 6 bases short, with 9 bases between. Germline V gene data show CDR1 as SGHVS and CDR2 as FQNEAQ. The CDR3 loop spans 12 amino acids. The chain's CDR3 is CASSPVLDTQYF. The DNA for the CDR3 is TGTGCCAGCAGCCCCGTTCTGGATACGCAGTATTTT.

The V gene is TRBV4-2, the J gene TRBJ1-1, with D perhaps TRBD1 (5 bases). Germline V gene sequence: CDR1 LGHNA, CDR2 YNFKEQ. The V end was cut by 0 bases, the J end by 5 bases, with 25 bases between. This CDR3 spans 19 amino acids. CDR3 sequence: CASSQENELVMGGGTEAFF. In DNA, the CDR3 is TGTGCCAGCAGCCAAGAAAATGAATTAGTAATGGGGGGAGGAACTGAAGCTTTCTTT.